Listed below are T cell receptor beta chains from one sample, sequenced in a study of cytomegalovirus exposure and HLA in healthy donors. Measured with immunoSEQ multiplex PCR; TCRdb has only the in-frame clones, and not every one. Of 150,000 to 200,000 clones in the sample, around two thirds were seen once. Sequenced: PBMCs. The source of these receptors is a man between 35 and 55 years old in good health and CMV-seronegative. Each CDR3 is given with its conserved first and last residue. Each record gives: J gene, CDR3 length, clone size, V gene, D gene, CDR3 protein, CDR3 DNA. D genes are given only for firm matches. Some rows mark clone size as missing; the rest say once, few, many or name a class of expanded clone.

j_gene: TRBJ2-5; len: 15; abundance: .; v_gene: TRBV27; d_gene: TRBD2; CDR3aa: CASSLFAGGRGTQYF; CDR3nt: TGTGCCAGCAGTTTATTTGCGGGGGGGCGGGGGACCCAGTACTTC
j_gene: TRBJ2-4; len: 13; abundance: .; v_gene: TRBV5-1; d_gene: .; CDR3aa: CASSLGPGNIQYF; CDR3nt: TGCGCCAGCAGCTTGGGACCGGGGAACATTCAGTACTTC
j_gene: TRBJ2-2; len: 15; abundance: few; v_gene: TRBV5-1; d_gene: TRBD2; CDR3aa: CASTLAGGNTGELFF; CDR3nt: TGCGCCAGCACACTAGCGGGGGGAAACACCGGGGAGCTGTTTTTT
j_gene: TRBJ2-1; len: 13; abundance: .; v_gene: TRBV4-1; d_gene: .; CDR3aa: CASSPLSSNEQFF; CDR3nt: TGCGCCAGCAGCCCTCTCTCGAGCAATGAGCAGTTCTTC
j_gene: TRBJ1-5; len: 14; abundance: once; v_gene: TRBV2; d_gene: .; CDR3aa: CASSYQGTNQPQHF; CDR3nt: TGTGCCAGCAGTTACCAGGGCACTAATCAGCCCCAGCATTTT
j_gene: TRBJ1-1; len: 15; abundance: once; v_gene: TRBV5-1; d_gene: .; CDR3aa: CASSRTGEGNTEAFF; CDR3nt: TGCGCCAGCAGCCGGACGGGAGAGGGGAACACTGAAGCTTTCTTT
j_gene: TRBJ2-3; len: 16; abundance: .; v_gene: TRBV11-1; d_gene: TRBD1; CDR3aa: CASSPWTGTSTDTQYF; CDR3nt: TGTGCCAGCAGCCCGTGGACAGGGACCAGCACAGATACGCAGTATTTT
j_gene: TRBJ1-5; len: 15; abundance: .; v_gene: TRBV19; d_gene: TRBD1; CDR3aa: CASSIGTGGGQPQHF; CDR3nt: TGTGCCAGTAGTATTGGGACAGGGGGAGGTCAGCCCCAGCATTTT
j_gene: TRBJ2-7; len: 13; abundance: .; v_gene: TRBV6-5; d_gene: .; CDR3aa: CASSYRETNEQYF; CDR3nt: TGTGCCAGCAGTTACAGGGAGACCAACGAGCAGTACTTC
j_gene: TRBJ2-6; len: 17; abundance: .; v_gene: TRBV28; d_gene: TRBD1; CDR3aa: CASSMADRASGANVLTF; CDR3nt: TGTGCCAGCAGTATGGCCGACAGGGCGTCTGGGGCCAACGTCCTGACTTTC
j_gene: TRBJ2-1; len: 13; abundance: .; v_gene: TRBV29-1; d_gene: TRBD1; CDR3aa: CSVRRTGEHEQFF; CDR3nt: TGCAGCGTCAGACGGACAGGGGAGCATGAGCAGTTCTTC
j_gene: TRBJ2-2; len: 15; abundance: .; v_gene: TRBV6-1; d_gene: TRBD1; CDR3aa: CASTLDRVDTGELFF; CDR3nt: TGTGCCAGCACCCTAGACAGGGTGGACACCGGGGAGCTGTTTTTT
j_gene: TRBJ2-7; len: 14; abundance: .; v_gene: TRBV29-1; d_gene: .; CDR3aa: CSVLSDYLSYEQYF; CDR3nt: TGCAGCGTCCTTTCCGACTATCTATCCTACGAGCAGTACTTC
j_gene: TRBJ2-1; len: 13; abundance: .; v_gene: TRBV30; d_gene: TRBD1; CDR3aa: CAWSVTGQDEQFF; CDR3nt: TGTGCCTGGAGTGTAACAGGACAGGATGAGCAGTTCTTC
j_gene: TRBJ2-7; len: 16; abundance: .; v_gene: TRBV29-1; d_gene: TRBD2; CDR3aa: CSVPGLAGDPNYEQYF; CDR3nt: TGCAGCGTTCCCGGACTAGCGGGGGACCCTAATTACGAGCAGTACTTC
j_gene: TRBJ2-3; len: 15; abundance: .; v_gene: TRBV4-3; d_gene: TRBD2; CDR3aa: CASSRTSGSSDTQYF; CDR3nt: TGCGCCAGCAGCCGAACTAGCGGGAGTAGTGATACGCAGTATTTT
j_gene: TRBJ2-3; len: 16; abundance: .; v_gene: TRBV5-1; d_gene: TRBD2; CDR3aa: CASSSRLAESTDTQYF; CDR3nt: TGCGCCAGCAGCTCCAGACTAGCGGAAAGCACAGATACGCAGTATTTT
j_gene: TRBJ2-5; len: 14; abundance: .; v_gene: TRBV2; d_gene: TRBD2; CDR3aa: CASRGQRGSETQYF; CDR3nt: TGTGCCAGCAGGGGGCAGCGGGGCTCAGAGACCCAGTACTTC
j_gene: TRBJ2-5; len: 15; abundance: .; v_gene: TRBV7-2; d_gene: .; CDR3aa: CASSLVESRGREQYF; CDR3nt: TGTGCCAGCAGCTTAGTAGAGAGCCGGGGTCGGGAGCAGTACTTC
j_gene: TRBJ2-7; len: 15; abundance: few; v_gene: TRBV14; d_gene: TRBD1; CDR3aa: CASSQATGTFYEQYF; CDR3nt: TGTGCCAGCAGCCAAGCGACAGGGACCTTCTACGAGCAGTACTTC
j_gene: TRBJ1-5; len: 15; abundance: .; v_gene: TRBV2; d_gene: TRBD1; CDR3aa: CASFLDRGQGQPQHF; CDR3nt: TGTGCCAGCTTCCTCGACAGGGGGCAGGGGCAGCCCCAGCATTTT
j_gene: TRBJ2-1; len: 13; abundance: .; v_gene: TRBV13; d_gene: TRBD2; CDR3aa: CASSLGTSGGRFF; CDR3nt: TGTGCCAGCAGCTTAGGCACTAGCGGGGGTCGCTTCTTC
j_gene: TRBJ2-3; len: 13; abundance: few; v_gene: TRBV6-5; d_gene: .; CDR3aa: CAAGVGAKDTQYF; CDR3nt: TGTGCCGCCGGGGTGGGGGCCAAAGATACGCAGTATTTT
j_gene: TRBJ1-2; len: 12; abundance: .; v_gene: TRBV6-1; d_gene: .; CDR3aa: CASRGGGRGYTF; CDR3nt: TGTGCCAGCAGGGGAGGAGGGAGAGGCTACACCTTC
j_gene: TRBJ1-6; len: 14; abundance: .; v_gene: TRBV6-4; d_gene: .; CDR3aa: CASSFDSNNSPLHF; CDR3nt: TGTGCCAGCAGCTTCGACTCGAATAATTCACCCCTCCACTTT
j_gene: TRBJ2-1; len: 14; abundance: .; v_gene: TRBV5-1; d_gene: TRBD2; CDR3aa: CASSLAGTYNEQFF; CDR3nt: TGCGCCAGCAGCCTAGCGGGGACATACAATGAGCAGTTCTTC
j_gene: TRBJ2-5; len: 14; abundance: .; v_gene: TRBV7-2; d_gene: .; CDR3aa: CASSLGTTKETQYF; CDR3nt: TGTGCCAGCAGCTTAGGGACAACCAAAGAGACCCAGTACTTC
j_gene: TRBJ1-2; len: 13; abundance: .; v_gene: TRBV29-1; d_gene: TRBD1; CDR3aa: CSTRDRDVYGYTF; CDR3nt: TGCAGCACCCGGGACAGGGATGTCTATGGCTACACCTTC
j_gene: TRBJ1-5; len: 14; abundance: few; v_gene: TRBV7-2; d_gene: .; CDR3aa: CASSLVGGNQPQHF; CDR3nt: TGTGCCAGCAGCTTAGTTGGGGGGAATCAGCCCCAGCATTTT
j_gene: TRBJ2-7; len: 12; abundance: .; v_gene: TRBV9; d_gene: .; CDR3aa: CASSAGTREQYF; CDR3nt: TGTGCCAGCAGCGCGGGGACTCGCGAGCAGTACTTC
j_gene: TRBJ2-2; len: 15; abundance: .; v_gene: TRBV9; d_gene: .; CDR3aa: CASSFGLMNTGELFF; CDR3nt: TGTGCCAGCAGCTTTGGACTAATGAACACCGGGGAGCTGTTTTTT